Listed below are T cell receptor beta chains from one sample, sequenced in a study of cytomegalovirus exposure and HLA in healthy donors. Here immunoSEQ multiplex PCR was the method, and the copy in TCRdb shows in-frame clones only, minus some. The sample has roughly 130,000 clones, more than 60% seen once; the top ten hold 6.5%. The sample was PBMCs. Receptor source: a woman aged 60 to 75 in good health and CMV-seronegative. CDR3s include the opening cysteine and the closing phenylalanine or tryptophan. Each record gives: J gene, clone size, V gene, D gene, CDR3 DNA, CDR3 protein. D genes are given only for firm matches. Only part of the rows carry a size: once, few, many, or a class if the clone is expanded.

TRBJ2-7	few	TRBV6-1	TRBD1	TGTGCCAGCAGGACAGGGTACGAGCAGTACTTC	CASRTGYEQYF
TRBJ2-1	once	TRBV5-5	TRBD2	TGTGCCAGCAGCTACACTAGCGGGGGGATCAATGAGCAGTTCTTC	CASSYTSGGINEQFF
TRBJ1-2	few	TRBV5-6	NA	TGTGCCAGCAGCTCCCCGGACAGTAACTATGGCTACACCTTC	CASSSPDSNYGYTF
TRBJ2-7	NA	TRBV7-2	NA	TGTGCCAGCAGCTTAACTGGCAGGACACCATACGAGCAGTACTTC	CASSLTGRTPYEQYF
TRBJ1-5	NA	TRBV28	NA	TGTGCCAGCAGTTTGGGAGGGTCAAATCAGCCCCAGCATTTT	CASSLGGSNQPQHF
TRBJ2-1	few	TRBV28	NA	TGTGCCAGCAGGGGAGTTCCCGGATACAATGAGCAGTTCTTC	CASRGVPGYNEQFF
TRBJ2-3	NA	TRBV11-2	TRBD2	TGTGCCAGCAGCCTCCTGCGGGGGGGCACAGATACGCAGTATTTT	CASSLLRGGTDTQYF
TRBJ1-3	NA	TRBV9	NA	TGTGCCAGCAGCGTAGGCAGGGCCTTCTCTGGAAACACCATATATTTT	CASSVGRAFSGNTIYF
TRBJ2-7	NA	TRBV5-1	NA	TGCGCCAGCAGCCTCGGGACCTACGAGCAGTACTTC	CASSLGTYEQYF
TRBJ2-7	NA	TRBV7-9	TRBD2	TGTGCCAGCAGCTTATCTAGCGGGAGGAAAAACGAGCAGTACTTC	CASSLSSGRKNEQYF
TRBJ2-2	NA	TRBV27	NA	TGTGCCAGCAGACCGACGGACAGGAACACCGGGGAGCTGTTTTTT	CASRPTDRNTGELFF
TRBJ2-3	NA	TRBV4-2	NA	TGTGCCAGCAGCCAAGGTCACGCAGGGGACACAGATACGCAGTATTTT	CASSQGHAGDTDTQYF
TRBJ1-5	NA	TRBV15	NA	TGTGCCACCAGCAAACCAGGAACAAATCAGCCCCAGCATTTT	CATSKPGTNQPQHF
TRBJ1-1	NA	TRBV18	NA	TGTGCCAGCTCACCAAACAGGGAGGGCACTGAAGCTTTCTTT	CASSPNREGTEAFF
TRBJ2-1	NA	TRBV28	NA	TGTGCCAGCAGTTTGGGAGGTTTTGCCTACAATGAGCAGTTCTTC	CASSLGGFAYNEQFF
TRBJ1-3	NA	TRBV7-8	TRBD1	TGTGCCAGCAGCGGGGACAGGGGCTTTTATCGTGCTGGAAACACCATATATTTT	CASSGDRGFYRAGNTIYF
TRBJ2-3	NA	TRBV7-2	TRBD2	TGTGCCAGCAGCCGTCAGGGGCTAGCGGGGGGGCCAGATACGCAGTATTTT	CASSRQGLAGGPDTQYF
TRBJ2-7	NA	TRBV7-2	TRBD2	TGTGCCAGCAGCTTAGTTGGCGGGGGGGCCGCTTACGAGCAGTACTTC	CASSLVGGGAAYEQYF
TRBJ2-7	NA	TRBV13	NA	TGTGCCAGCAGCTCCGACCCATTTTTTTTGGAAGGGGGTTCCTACGAGCAGTACTTC	CASSSDPFFLEGGSYEQYF
TRBJ1-2	NA	TRBV6-5	NA	TGTGCCAGCAGCCGAAGGACGTCGGGGGGTGGCTACACCTTC	CASSRRTSGGGYTF
TRBJ1-4	NA	TRBV5-1	TRBD1	TGCGCCAGCAGCATTGGGGACAGGGGTGATGAAAAACTGTTTTTT	CASSIGDRGDEKLFF
TRBJ2-3	NA	TRBV18	TRBD2	TGTGCCAGCTCCAATACACTAGCGGGAGACACAGATACGCAGTATTTT	CASSNTLAGDTDTQYF
TRBJ1-1	few	TRBV7-3	NA	TGTGCCAGCAGCCTACAGGGTGGGACCACTGAAGCTTTCTTT	CASSLQGGTTEAFF
TRBJ2-7	few	TRBV20-1	TRBD1	TGCAGCGCCGACAGGGGTCACGAGCAGTACTTC	CSADRGHEQYF
TRBJ1-1	NA	TRBV5-4	NA	TGTGCCAGCAGCTTGGAACCAGGGCTTCTAACTGAAGCTTTCTTT	CASSLEPGLLTEAFF
TRBJ2-1	few	TRBV4-3	TRBD2	TGCGCCAGCAGCCCCACGCTGGCTAGCGGGGGGGCCGTCACCTACAATGAGCAGTTCTTC	CASSPTLASGGAVTYNEQFF
TRBJ1-1	few	TRBV6-5	NA	TGTGCCAGCACCCAGGGGAACACTGAAGCTTTCTTT	CASTQGNTEAFF
TRBJ2-7	NA	TRBV29-1	TRBD1	TGCAGCGCACTGACAGGGCCCCTCGAGCAGTACTTC	CSALTGPLEQYF
TRBJ2-3	NA	TRBV5-1	NA	TGCGCCAGCAGATATACTAGCACAGATACGCAGTATTTT	CASRYTSTDTQYF
TRBJ2-1	NA	TRBV14	NA	TGTGCCAGCAGCCCCAGACAGGCCCTCAATGAGCAGTTCTTC	CASSPRQALNEQFF
TRBJ1-1	NA	TRBV7-2	TRBD1	TGTGCCAGCAGCTCCCGGACAGGGGGCACTGAAGCTTTCTTT	CASSSRTGGTEAFF
TRBJ2-1	NA	TRBV19	TRBD2	TGTGCCAGTAGTATTGGCGGGACTAGCATCAATGAGCAGTTCTTC	CASSIGGTSINEQFF
TRBJ2-4	once	TRBV18	TRBD1	TGTGCCAGCTCACCACTGGGACAGGGGGCAAGGGGCATTCAGTACTTC	CASSPLGQGARGIQYF
TRBJ2-3	few	TRBV6-5	NA	TGTGCCAGCAGGACGACAGCTAGCACAGATACGCAGTATTTT	CASRTTASTDTQYF
TRBJ2-7	NA	TRBV4-3	TRBD2	TGCGCCAGCAGCCCAGGCGGCGGGAGGGCCTACGAGCAGTACTTC	CASSPGGGRAYEQYF
TRBJ2-1	NA	TRBV11-1	TRBD2	TGTGCCAGCAGCCAGTTAGGGAGGGCAAACTACAATGAGCAGTTCTTC	CASSQLGRANYNEQFF
TRBJ1-5	NA	TRBV27	TRBD1	TGTGCCAGCAGGGGGAAGACAGGGTCTTACCCCCGGGGTCAGCCCCAGCATTTT	CASRGKTGSYPRGQPQHF
TRBJ2-7	NA	TRBV9	TRBD2	TGTGCCAGCAGCGTAGGGACTAGCGGGACCTCCTACGAGCAGTACTTC	CASSVGTSGTSYEQYF
TRBJ1-6	NA	TRBV7-2	NA	TGTGCCAGCAACCACGGGAGGGGGGTGAGGTCACCCCTCCACTTT	CASNHGRGVRSPLHF
TRBJ1-6	few	TRBV5-6	TRBD1	TGTGCCAGCAGCTTATACCGGGACAGCAATAATTCACCCCTCCACTTT	CASSLYRDSNNSPLHF
TRBJ2-3	NA	TRBV21-1	NA	TGTGCCAGCAGGAATCTACGGGACACGAAGGATACGCAGTATTTT	CASRNLRDTKDTQYF
TRBJ1-5	NA	TRBV28	TRBD1	TGTGCCAGCCATACAGGGGTAGGGGGCAATCAGCCCCAGCATTTT	CASHTGVGGNQPQHF
TRBJ2-7	NA	TRBV2	NA	TGTGCCAGCGGACAAAACACGTACGAGCAGTACTTC	CASGQNTYEQYF
TRBJ2-5	few	TRBV7-9	NA	TGTGCCAGCAGCCAGACAGTGGGCTGGAAGACCCAGTACTTC	CASSQTVGWKTQYF
TRBJ2-1	NA	TRBV7-9	TRBD2	TGTGCCAGCAGGAGAACTAGCGGGGGGGCAAATGAGCAGTTCTTC	CASRRTSGGANEQFF
TRBJ2-7	NA	TRBV6-1	TRBD1	TGTGCCAGCAGTGCGGGACAGTTTTTCCGGGACGAGCAGTACTTC	CASSAGQFFRDEQYF
TRBJ1-2	NA	TRBV2	NA	TGTGCCAGCAGTAGACGGGGCTATGGCTACACCTTC	CASSRRGYGYTF
TRBJ2-7	NA	TRBV6-1	TRBD2	TGTGCCAGCAGTGAAGTTTCCAGCGGGAGGGCCCAGTCCTACGAGCAGTACTTC	CASSEVSSGRAQSYEQYF